The entry below gives a single T cell receptor (beta chain) sequence along with its context. Its antigen remains unidentified. Noted time point: cycle 4 day 1 (C4D1), after less than 7 weeks of nivolumab. Each patient relapsed following autologous stem cell transplantation, and prior brentuximab vedotin exposure differed. Best responses fell into complete response, partial response or progressive disease. Assay used: immunoSEQ multiplex PCR; TCRdb lists only in-frame clones, some missing. The table shows roughly 49,000 clones, with around 90% occurring only once. The data derive from a study of PD-1 blockade in classical Hodgkin lymphoma. The germline gives CDR1 WNHNN, CDR2 SYGVQD (reference sequence). The V segment lost 6 bases and the J segment 6 bases; nucleotides outside the gene matches: 5. CDR3 length: 13 residues. Notes on the study in general: What caused the repertoire differences, perhaps disease activity or prior therapy, remains undefined. CD4+ but not CD8+ TCR diversity rose significantly by C4D1. Similar baseline diversity was found in complete responders and newly diagnosed patients.

The source was peripheral blood mononuclear cells (PBMCs), collected before the fourth cycle of nivolumab. The chain uses TRBV10-1 and TRBJ2-1, with 7 bases matching TRBD2. The receptor was derived from a human donor with classical Hodgkin lymphoma. In DNA, the CDR3 is TGCGCCAGCAGGAGCGGCGGGGGCAATGAGCAGTTCTTC. It encodes CASRSGGGNEQFF.